This note documents a single T cell receptor (beta chain) sequence. Its target is unknown. TCRB transcripts that were expressed got sequenced, as all of the isolated RNA had been reverse transcribed. Sequencing of naive, central memory and regulatory T cell samples gave an average of around 3.6 million reads. Produced via immunoSEQ multiplex PCR; TCRdb's table is partial and in-frame only. The top ten hold about 0.02% of the sample, which has 640,000 or so clones, about an eighth seen once. Germline values: CDR1 PRHDT, CDR2 FYEKMQ (reference sequence). The V end was cut by 3 bases, the J end by 0 bases, with 15 bases between. The CDR3 extends over 17 amino acids. The data belong to a study of beta chain features in type 1 diabetes. General observations from the study: In all four CD4+ subsets, TCRB CDR3 length was significantly, moderately reduced in type 1 diabetes. Relative to healthy donors, patients appeared to have naive, central memory and Treg TCRB repertoires that were more similar. When VDJ junctions were examined, type 1 diabetes patients showed fewer insertions and more deletions.

Material for sequencing was naive CD4+ T cells from blood. The genes are TRBV13 and TRBJ1-3, with D hard to call. The TCR sequence derives from a man between 18 and 35 years old with type 1 diabetes. This chain's CDR3 is CASSLGQRLASGNTIYF. CDR3 in DNA: TGTGCCAGCAGCTTGGGCCAGCGCCTCGCCTCTGGAAACACCATATATTTT.